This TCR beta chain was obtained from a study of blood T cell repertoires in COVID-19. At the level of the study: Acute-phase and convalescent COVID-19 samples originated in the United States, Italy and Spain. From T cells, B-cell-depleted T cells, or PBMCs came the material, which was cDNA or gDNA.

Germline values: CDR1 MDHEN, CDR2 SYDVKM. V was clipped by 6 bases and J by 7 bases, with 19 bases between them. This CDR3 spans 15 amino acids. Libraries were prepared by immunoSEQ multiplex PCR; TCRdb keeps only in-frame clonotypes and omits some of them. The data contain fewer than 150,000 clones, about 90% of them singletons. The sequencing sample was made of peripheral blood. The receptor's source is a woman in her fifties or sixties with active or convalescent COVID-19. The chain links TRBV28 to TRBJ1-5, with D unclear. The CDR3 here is CASRYTRRGGQPQHF. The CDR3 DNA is TGTGCCAGCAGGTACACACGTCGGGGAGGCCAGCCCCAGCATTTT.